These T cell receptor beta chains were read from a single sample in a study of T cell responses to AZD1222 COVID-19 vaccine. Here immunoSEQ multiplex PCR was the method, and the copy in TCRdb shows in-frame clones only, minus some. Of roughly 190,000 clones detected, about nine tenths appear once; the ten largest clones hold roughly 3.5%. The sample consisted of peripheral blood, taken 28 days after the second AZD1222 dose. These receptors originate from an adult who received the AZD1222 COVID-19 vaccine. Both conserved end residues are part of each CDR3. D genes are given only for firm matches. Expanded clones are given a class, and other clones once, few, many or no size at all.

TRBJ2-4 - - TRBV10-2 CASSEFNIQYF TGCGCCAGCAGTGAGTTTAACATTCAGTACTTC
TRBJ1-2 - once TRBV5-4 CASKDNYGYTF TGTGCCAGCAAGGATAACTATGGCTACACCTTC
TRBJ2-1 - - TRBV7-6 CASSPHFNEQFF TGTGCCAGCAGCCCGCATTTCAATGAGCAGTTCTTC
TRBJ2-2 TRBD1 - TRBV15 CATSMTGRGVTGELFF TGTGCCACCAGCATGACAGGGCGTGGGGTCACCGGGGAGCTGTTTTTT
TRBJ2-7 - - TRBV6-5 CASQTVDYEQYF TGTGCCAGCCAGACGGTTGATTACGAGCAGTACTTC
TRBJ1-4 - - TRBV5-4 CASSPSPQALATNEKLFF TGTGCCAGCAGCCCCAGCCCGCAGGCTCTTGCAACTAATGAAAAACTGTTTTTT
TRBJ2-7 TRBD1 - TRBV27 CASSADRGREDEQYF TGTGCCAGCAGTGCGGACAGGGGGCGTGAAGACGAGCAGTACTTC
TRBJ1-2 TRBD1 - TRBV24-1 CATSDEGTGGNYGYTF TGTGCCACCAGTGATGAGGGGACAGGGGGGAACTATGGCTACACCTTC
TRBJ2-5 - - TRBV5-1 CASSSAGETQYF TGCGCCAGCAGCTCCGCCGGTGAGACCCAGTACTTC
TRBJ1-5 - - TRBV18 CASSPIPGGVQPQHF TGTGCCAGCTCACCAATCCCCGGTGGGGTTCAGCCCCAGCATTTT
TRBJ2-3 TRBD1 - TRBV27 CASSFGTASSTDTQYF TGTGCCAGCAGTTTCGGGACAGCCTCAAGCACAGATACGCAGTATTTT
TRBJ1-1 TRBD1 - TRBV2 CARGQGSNTEAFF TGTGCCAGAGGACAGGGCTCGAACACTGAAGCTTTCTTT
TRBJ2-2 - - TRBV4-3 CASSQLGGTPTGELFF TGCGCCAGCAGCCAATTGGGCGGGACCCCAACCGGGGAGCTGTTTTTT
TRBJ2-1 - - TRBV28 CASFSPGTYNEQFF TGTGCCAGCTTTTCGCCCGGTACCTACAATGAGCAGTTCTTC
TRBJ2-5 - - TRBV3-1/TRBV3-2 CASSQGVGLLLGETQYF TGTGCCAGCAGCCAAGGGGTTGGCCTTCTTCTTGGGGAGACCCAGTACTTC
TRBJ2-7 - - TRBV28 CASSLAPYEQYF TGTGCCAGCAGTTTAGCCCCATACGAGCAGTACTTC
TRBJ2-7 - - TRBV6-9 CASSYRWKGMGEQYF TGTGCCAGCAGTTATAGGTGGAAGGGAATGGGCGAGCAGTACTTC
TRBJ2-4 - - TRBV28 CASRPRTGYVAKNIQYF TGTGCCAGCAGGCCACGAACAGGATATGTAGCCAAAAACATTCAGTACTTC
TRBJ1-2 - - TRBV12-5 CASGLGEGWYGYTF TGTGCTAGTGGTTTGGGCGAAGGCTGGTATGGCTACACCTTC
TRBJ2-1 TRBD2 - TRBV5-1 CASSSGLAGGPRDEQFF TGCGCCAGCAGCTCGGGACTAGCGGGAGGGCCAAGGGATGAGCAGTTCTTC
TRBJ2-7 - - TRBV27 CASSLSYFHYEQYF TGTGCCAGCTCCCTCTCATACTTTCACTACGAGCAGTACTTC
TRBJ2-5 - - TRBV3-1/TRBV3-2 CASSQETQYF TGTGCCAGCAGCCAAGAGACCCAGTACTTC
TRBJ1-5 - - TRBV24-1 CATSPTQRNQPQHF TGTGCCACCAGCCCGACACAACGCAATCAGCCCCAGCATTTT
TRBJ1-2 - - TRBV28 CASSLPETFYGYTF TGTGCCAGCAGTTTGCCAGAGACATTCTATGGCTACACCTTC
TRBJ1-3 - few TRBV9 CASSVDQLTDTIYF TGTGCCAGCAGCGTAGACCAGCTGACGGACACCATATATTTT
TRBJ1-2 - - TRBV7-2 CASSLGAQYYGYTF TGTGCCAGCAGCTTGGGGGCGCAATATTATGGCTACACCTTC
TRBJ1-5 - - TRBV9 CASSVASLVEDRAFNQPQHF TGTGCCAGCAGCGTAGCTTCTTTGGTGGAGGACAGAGCCTTCAATCAGCCCCAGCATTTT
TRBJ2-1 TRBD2 - TRBV28 CASSLTSGDNEQFF TGTGCCAGCAGTTTAACTAGCGGTGACAATGAGCAGTTCTTC
TRBJ2-1 TRBD2 - TRBV29-1 CSVRLAGGLAFF TGCAGCGTGCGACTAGCGGGAGGGCTGGCGTTCTTC
TRBJ1-1 - - TRBV27 CASSLRGWNTEAFF TGTGCCAGCAGTTTAAGGGGATGGAACACTGAAGCTTTCTTT
TRBJ2-2 - once TRBV5-1 CASSFVSAGGTGELFF TGCGCCAGCAGCTTCGTTTCAGCCGGGGGCACCGGGGAGCTGTTTTTT
TRBJ1-1 - - TRBV7-9 CASSLRGAEAFF TGTGCCAGCAGCTTACGGGGGGCTGAAGCTTTCTTT
TRBJ1-2 - few TRBV5-1 CASSFTQAYGYTF TGCGCCAGCAGCTTCACCCAAGCCTATGGCTACACCTTC
TRBJ1-1 TRBD1 - TRBV10-3 CAISESKGTAMNTEAFF TGTGCCATCAGTGAGTCGAAAGGGACAGCCATGAACACTGAAGCTTTCTTT
TRBJ2-5 - - TRBV5-6 CASSLEKGETQYF TGTGCCAGCAGCTTGGAAAAGGGGGAGACCCAGTACTTC
TRBJ1-1 TRBD1 - TRBV5-4 CASLRDSKGTEAFF TGTGCCAGCCTCCGGGACAGTAAGGGCACTGAAGCTTTCTTT
TRBJ2-5 TRBD2 - TRBV18 CASSPQTSGIQETQYF TGTGCCAGCTCACCACAGACTAGCGGGATCCAAGAGACCCAGTACTTC